This T cell receptor (beta chain) was captured in a study of blood T cells in healthy people across ages. Whole-study results and caveats: No one knew whether donors had CMV, which possibly confounded expanded clonotype changes.

As for this clonotype: Its cognate antigen is unknown.

A second PCR of about 7 to 12 cycles used a sample-barcoded 5' primer and a J-beta primer mix. TCRdb ran MiXCR on the 5' RACE reads and lists one entry per CDR3 protein. This sample has hundreds of thousands of distinct CDR3 sequences; around three fifths occur once, and the top ten carry 20% to 30%. Sequencing was carried out using blood. The clonotype originates from a middle-aged man in good health.

The CDR3 bases are TGTGCCAGCAGTGGGGAGGGGGTCGGCACTGAAGCTTTCTTT. Its translation is CASSGEGVGTEAFF. The chain has TRBV2 and TRBJ1-1; perhaps TRBD1 as D (6 bases). Germline CDR1 is SNHLY and CDR2 is FYNNEI. The length of the CDR3 is 14 residues. V was shortened by 4 bases and J by 4 bases, with 13 bases between the two germline ends.